The entry below gives a single T cell receptor (beta chain) sequence along with its context. Antigen specificity is unknown. The data were obtained in a study of CD8 T cells in ankylosing spondylitis. Study conclusions and caveats: Clones linked to disease, bearing a CD8+ phenotype, were relatively rare in peripheral blood. A TCR beta motif of several highly homologous variants seemed to mark ankylosing spondylitis blood.

From the 5' RACE reads, TCRdb called clonotypes with MiXCR, one entry per CDR3 protein. The sample yields about 540,000 distinct CDR3 sequences, 12% seen once. V was pared by 9 bases and J by 4 bases, with 9 bases between. The CDR3 totals 11 residues. CDR1 is MDHEN and CDR2 is SYDVKM in the germline V gene. The specimen was blood, either unsorted or a sorted T cell fraction (not recorded which). This sequence was found in a male donor with ankylosing spondylitis. V usage is TRBV28 and J usage is TRBJ2-5; weak D call: TRBD2 (5 bases). CDR3 region: CASQEGETQYF. Here the CDR3 DNA reads TGTGCCAGTCAAGAGGGAGAGACCCAGTACTTC.